This entry features one T cell receptor (beta chain) sequence. This sample stems from a study of blood T cell repertoires in COVID-19. Study context: Acute-phase and convalescent COVID-19 samples originated in the United States, Italy and Spain.

V was pared by 6 bases and J by 1 base, with 9 bases of the junction left unmatched. The CDR3 is made up of 16 amino acids. Germline V gives CDR1 ENHRY, CDR2 SYGVKD. TCRdb's table, derived via immunoSEQ multiplex PCR, lists solely in-frame clones and lacks some. The data hold 200,000 or so clones, with about 86% observed a single time. The rearrangement links TRBV10-3 to TRBJ1-1; TRBD1 agrees at 9 bases. Sequences were obtained from PBMCs or T cells enriched from blood (not recorded which). The receptor comes from a woman in her forties with acute COVID-19. CDR3 region: CAISPDRGIQNTEAFF. In DNA form, the CDR3 reads TGTGCCATCAGCCCGGACAGGGGCATACAGAACACTGAAGCTTTCTTT.